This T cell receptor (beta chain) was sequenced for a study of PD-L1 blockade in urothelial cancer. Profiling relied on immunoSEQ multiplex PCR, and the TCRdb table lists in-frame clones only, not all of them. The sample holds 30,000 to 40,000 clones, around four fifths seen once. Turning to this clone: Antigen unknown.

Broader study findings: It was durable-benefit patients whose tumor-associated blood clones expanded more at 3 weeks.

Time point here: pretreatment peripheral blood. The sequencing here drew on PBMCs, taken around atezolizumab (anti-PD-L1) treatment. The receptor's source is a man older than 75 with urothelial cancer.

The CDR3 loop reads CAISATYRSGNTIYF. CDR3 DNA sequence: TGTGCCATCAGTGCGACATACCGCTCTGGAAACACCATATATTTT. V is TRBV10-3 and J is TRBJ1-3; D gene ambiguous. This CDR3 region has 15 residues. V lost 4 bases and J 0 bases, leaving 10 bases between the germline ends. The germline V gene has CDR1 ENHRY and CDR2 SYGVKD.